This is a list of T cell receptor beta chains from one sample in a study of blood T cells in healthy people across ages. TCRdb re-analysed the 5' RACE reads in MiXCR, keeping a single row per CDR3 protein. This sample has about a million distinct CDR3 sequences, with more than 30% found just once. The sequencing sample was made of blood. Receptors originate from a man younger than 35 in good health. Each CDR3 is given with its conserved first and last residue. A D gene is named only where the DNA matches it firmly. Only part of the rows carry a size: once, few, many, or a class if the clone is expanded.

size	V	J	D	length	CDR3	DNA
few	TRBV12-3/TRBV12-4	TRBJ1-4	TRBD1	13	CASSHTGGEKLFF	TGTGCCAGCAGCCACACAGGGGGCGAAAAACTGTTTTTT
few	TRBV6-2/TRBV6-3	TRBJ2-5	NA	12	CASSYPDSDQYF	TGTGCCAGCAGTTACCCGGACAGCGACCAGTACTTC
few	TRBV12-3/TRBV12-4	TRBJ1-1	TRBD1	14	CASSDRGPNTEAFF	TGTGCCAGCAGCGACAGGGGGCCGAACACTGAAGCTTTCTTT
few	TRBV4-3	TRBJ2-5	TRBD1	16	CASSQEVGQGSQTQYF	TGCGCCAGCAGCCAAGAAGTGGGACAGGGAAGTCAGACCCAGTACTTC
NA	TRBV7-2	TRBJ2-7	NA	19	CASSLGSPLGQGTYNEQYF	TGTGCCAGCAGCTTAGGAAGCCCCCTAGGGCAGGGGACCTACAATGAGCAGTACTTC
few	TRBV28	TRBJ2-1	TRBD1	13	CALGQSDYNEQFF	TGTGCCCTGGGACAGTCAGACTACAATGAGCAGTTCTTC
NA	TRBV4-1	TRBJ2-3	TRBD2	16	CASSQELGAGLNTQYF	TGCGCCAGCAGCCAAGAGTTAGGAGCGGGGCTAAATACGCAGTATTTT
NA	TRBV7-9	TRBJ2-7	NA	13	CASSLSVDAQQYF	TGTGCCAGCAGCTTAAGCGTTGACGCCCAGCAGTACTTC
few	TRBV9	TRBJ1-5	NA	14	CASSEGSGIQPQHF	TGTGCCAGCAGCGAAGGTTCGGGCATCCAGCCCCAGCATTTT
few	TRBV29-1	TRBJ1-1	NA	15	CSVRNGGSLNTEAFF	TGCAGCGTCCGAAACGGAGGCTCGCTGAACACTGAAGCTTTCTTT
many	TRBV4-2	TRBJ1-2	NA	15	CASSPLGGNLYGYTF	TGTGCCAGCAGCCCCCTCGGGGGAAACCTCTATGGCTACACCTTC
many	TRBV7-9	TRBJ1-2	NA	10	CASSLAGYTF	TGTGCCAGCAGCTTAGCTGGCTACACCTTC
NA	TRBV9	TRBJ1-2	TRBD1	15	CASSFRDRGHNGCTF	TGTGCCAGCAGCTTTAGGGACAGGGGGCACAATGGCTGCACCTTC
few	TRBV27	TRBJ1-4	TRBD1	16	CASSGVRQGAHEKLFF	TGTGCCAGCAGTGGGGTTCGACAGGGGGCGCATGAAAAACTGTTTTTT
NA	TRBV13	TRBJ2-2	TRBD1	24	CASSLYGIGGSSQTGTGDTGELFF	TGTGCCAGCAGCTTATATGGTATTGGCGGATCGTCTCAGACCGGGACAGGGGACACCGGGGAGCTGTTTTTT
few	TRBV9	TRBJ2-7	NA	14	CASSLRGPFYEQYF	TGTGCCAGCAGCCTAAGAGGCCCATTCTACGAGCAGTACTTC
few	TRBV6-1	TRBJ2-5	TRBD1	16	CASSATGTETEETQYF	TGTGCCAGCAGTGCTACCGGGACAGAGACTGAAGAGACCCAGTACTTC
NA	TRBV25-1	TRBJ1-1	NA	12	CASRQGPTEAFF	TGTGCCAGCAGACAGGGCCCCACTGAAGCTTTCTTT